This T cell receptor (beta chain) was sequenced during a study of cytomegalovirus exposure and HLA in healthy donors. Study findings and constraints: In presence/absence analyses, roughly uniform sequencing depth across donors was assumed. It was 160 or so TCR beta chains that were listed as cytomegalovirus-associated.

Comments on this clone: The antigen remains undetermined.

This CDR3 is built from 12 residues. The germline V and J ends were trimmed by 3 bases and 7 bases, with 7 bases remaining between them. Looked up from germline, CDR1 is SEHNR and CDR2 is FQNEAQ (reference sequence). Primers included in the PCR were 60 Vbeta and 13 Jbeta primers. Repertoires were generated with immunoSEQ multiplex PCR, while TCRdb's copy carries only in-frame clones and drops some. The sample includes 150,000 to 200,000 clones, around 74% of them seen just once. Material: PBMCs. The rearrangement joins TRBV7-9 to TRBJ2-4; D may be TRBD2 (5 bases). This sequence was found in a female donor in good health and CMV-seronegative. Here the CDR3 DNA reads TGTGCCAGCAGCTTTGGGGAGAACATTCAGTACTTC. This codes for CASSFGENIQYF.